This T cell receptor (beta chain) derives from a study of graft-versus-host responses after intestinal transplantation. With regard to this clone: Its antigen is not identified.

The V segment lost 4 bases and the J segment 5 bases; nucleotides outside the gene matches: 8. Per the germline V gene, CDR1 is MDHEN and CDR2 is SYDVKM. This CDR3 comprises 17 residues. This table comes from immunoSEQ multiplex PCR, and its TCRdb copy is limited to in-frame clones, with some not included. Seen here are about 130,000 clones, about nine tenths observed once, and the top ten hold 0.19%. The clonotype originates from a human donor who received an intestinal transplant. This specimen was unstimulated CD4+ T cells sorted from spleen or lymph node cells, taken before intestinal transplant. The chain is built from TRBV28 and TRBJ2-1, with TRBD2 matching over 13 bases. CDR3 in DNA: TGTGCCAGCAGTTCCTGGACTAGCGGGAGAGGGAACAATGAGCAGTTCTTC. Translated: CASSSWTSGRGNNEQFF.